Listed below are T cell receptor beta chains from one sample, sequenced in a study of blood T cell repertoires in COVID-19. Measured with immunoSEQ multiplex PCR; TCRdb has only the in-frame clones, and not every one. This table holds about 350,000 clones, approximately 87% found once. The sequenced sample was PBMCs or T cells enriched from blood (not recorded which). The source is a young woman who had recovered from COVID-19. Each CDR3 is given with its conserved first and last residue.

V gene: TRBV5-1
J gene: TRBJ2-7
CDR3 protein: CASSLPPTSGGAIKSYEQYF

V gene: TRBV12-3/TRBV12-4
J gene: TRBJ2-3
CDR3 protein: CASRGPGTDTQYF

V gene: TRBV5-1
J gene: TRBJ2-1
CDR3 protein: CASSRGSYNEQFF

V gene: TRBV10-2
J gene: TRBJ2-2
CDR3 protein: CASSELGATGELFF

V gene: TRBV10-2
J gene: TRBJ2-7
CDR3 protein: CASSEFVGQAYEQYF

V gene: TRBV11-2
J gene: TRBJ1-6
CDR3 protein: CASSLVPDAAGPLHF

V gene: TRBV6-5
J gene: TRBJ1-2
CDR3 protein: CATQAAYYGYTF

V gene: TRBV11-2
J gene: TRBJ2-5
CDR3 protein: CASSPLAGRKTQYF

V gene: TRBV18
J gene: TRBJ1-3
CDR3 protein: CASSPTVSSGNTIYF

V gene: TRBV10-2
J gene: TRBJ2-7
CDR3 protein: CASGEGGHYYEQYF

V gene: TRBV5-4
J gene: TRBJ1-1
CDR3 protein: CASSLASNTEAFF

V gene: TRBV7-8
J gene: TRBJ1-1
CDR3 protein: CASSVGTDPSHTEAFF

V gene: TRBV5-6
J gene: TRBJ2-7
CDR3 protein: CASSLGGPYEQYF

V gene: TRBV18
J gene: TRBJ1-2
CDR3 protein: CASSEAGQGVNYGYTF

V gene: TRBV12-3/TRBV12-4
J gene: TRBJ1-1
CDR3 protein: CASQDRAYTEAFF

V gene: TRBV7-2
J gene: TRBJ2-3
CDR3 protein: CASSAGLAGGLDTQYF

V gene: TRBV11-2
J gene: TRBJ1-5
CDR3 protein: CASSPGTGVYQPQHF

V gene: TRBV7-2
J gene: TRBJ2-7
CDR3 protein: CASSKLAGVTYEQYF

V gene: TRBV7-9
J gene: TRBJ1-3
CDR3 protein: CASSDSSGNTIYF

V gene: TRBV5-4
J gene: TRBJ1-2
CDR3 protein: CASSLAQGPGYTF

V gene: TRBV19
J gene: TRBJ1-1
CDR3 protein: CASSDTRGTEAFF

V gene: TRBV7-2
J gene: TRBJ2-5
CDR3 protein: CASSLAWGLAGQETQYF

V gene: TRBV10-3
J gene: TRBJ2-5
CDR3 protein: CAISSSGGDVETQYF

V gene: TRBV5-1
J gene: TRBJ2-2
CDR3 protein: CASSFLAGGNTGELFF

V gene: TRBV6-5
J gene: TRBJ2-7
CDR3 protein: CASSRGGTYEQYF

V gene: TRBV15
J gene: TRBJ1-3
CDR3 protein: CATSRTGRNTIYF

V gene: TRBV4-2
J gene: TRBJ2-2
CDR3 protein: CASSQEQVTGELFF

V gene: TRBV2
J gene: TRBJ1-2
CDR3 protein: CASSPGTAYGYTF

V gene: TRBV18
J gene: TRBJ2-7
CDR3 protein: CASSPDSGGAYEQYF

V gene: TRBV18
J gene: TRBJ1-4
CDR3 protein: CASSPQTGFNEKLFF

V gene: TRBV19
J gene: TRBJ2-4
CDR3 protein: CASSYYTGVWNIQYF

V gene: TRBV27
J gene: TRBJ1-1
CDR3 protein: CASSSPITTGLNTEAFF

V gene: TRBV12-3/TRBV12-4
J gene: TRBJ1-2
CDR3 protein: CASSFRGAEGYTF

V gene: TRBV27
J gene: TRBJ1-2
CDR3 protein: CASSSGTYGYTF

V gene: TRBV28
J gene: TRBJ2-1
CDR3 protein: CASSSPWESSYNEQFF

V gene: TRBV5-4
J gene: TRBJ1-1
CDR3 protein: CASSFTGDRTEAFF

V gene: TRBV24-1
J gene: TRBJ1-2
CDR3 protein: CATSDGTVNYGYTF

V gene: TRBV7-2
J gene: TRBJ1-2
CDR3 protein: CASSLVAQGNYGYTF

V gene: TRBV7-9
J gene: TRBJ1-1
CDR3 protein: CASSLSQLNTEAFF

V gene: TRBV28
J gene: TRBJ1-1
CDR3 protein: CASSSPTVEAFF

V gene: TRBV4-1
J gene: TRBJ1-1
CDR3 protein: CASSQGLGAPNTEAFF

V gene: TRBV7-2
J gene: TRBJ1-1
CDR3 protein: CASSYTGNTEAFF

V gene: TRBV5-5
J gene: TRBJ1-2
CDR3 protein: CASSYRGPWEGYTF

V gene: TRBV5-4
J gene: TRBJ1-1
CDR3 protein: CASSRAGALGNTEAFF